The 16 T cell receptor beta chains below all came from one sample that was sequenced in a study of shared clonotypes between healthy human individuals. CD45RO-negative, CCR7-positively selected cells formed the naive CD8 fraction, excluding terminally differentiated effector memory CD45RA+ cells. Clones were read by immunoSEQ multiplex PCR, and TCRdb kept only the in-frame ones, dropping some. The data contain nearly 600,000 clones, over 95% of them singletons. The sequenced material came from naive CD8+ T cells sorted from blood. These receptors came from a woman younger than 45 in good health.

This sequence joins TRBV10-2 and TRBJ2-1; D call uncertain. The CDR3 spans 11 residues. Trimming left V 5 bases short and J 7 bases short, with 6 bases between. From germline, CDR1 is WSHSY and CDR2 SAAADI. In nucleotides, the CDR3 is TGCGCCAGCAGTCTATCGAATGAGCAGTTCTTC. Translated: CASSLSNEQFF.

This chain uses TRBV11-2 with TRBJ1-1; unclear D gene. The V gene's germline CDR1 is SGHAT and CDR2 FQNNGV. V lost 2 bases and J 1 base, leaving 8 bases between the germline ends. The CDR3 is 14 amino acids. CDR3 in DNA: TGTGCCAGCAGCTTAATCGGGGAGAACACTGAAGCTTTCTTT. Its translation: CASSLIGENTEAFF. Together with reference TRBV11-2 and TRBJ1-1, the CDR3 gives the full variable domain: EAGVAQSPRYKIIEKRQSVAFWCNPISGHATLYWYQQILGQGPKLLIQFQNNGVVDDSQLPKDRFSAERLKGVDSTLKIQPAKLEDSAVYLCASSLIGENTEAFFGQGTRLTVV.

The rearrangement links TRBV7-9 to TRBJ1-1; the D gene is possibly TRBD1 (6 bases). Trimming shortened V by 6 bases and J by 4 bases, and 9 bases separated the two germline ends. Germline V gives CDR1 SEHNR, CDR2 FQNEAQ (reference sequence). The CDR3 runs to 12 residues. CDR3 DNA sequence: TGTGCCAGCAGGACAGGTGGCACTGAAGCTTTCTTT. Encoded protein: CASRTGGTEAFF.

The chain combines TRBV27 with TRBJ2-1, with D perhaps matching TRBD1 (6 bases). This CDR3 has 15 residues. Germline V gives CDR1 MNHEY, CDR2 SMNVEV (reference sequence). Trimming removed 7 bases at V and 0 bases at J, with 13 bases between. Here the CDR3 DNA reads TGTGCCAGCAACCTAGGGGGTAGCTCCTACAATGAGCAGTTCTTC. Its translation is CASNLGGSSYNEQFF.

This clone appeared a single time. The CDR3 DNA reads TGTGCCAGCAGCCCCCGGGAGCGGGCGACCTACAATGAGCAGTTCTTC. As protein: CASSPRERATYNEQFF. The chain recombines TRBV9 with TRBJ2-1; perhaps TRBD2 as D (6 bases). The V gene's germline CDR1 is SGDLS and CDR2 YYNGEE. With 4 bases removed from V and 2 bases from J, the gap between germline ends came to 16 bases. The CDR3 sequence is 16 residues long. Full variable domain (outside the CDR3, taken from reference TRBV9 and TRBJ2-1): DSGVTQTPKHLITATGQRVTLRCSPRSGDLSVYWYQQSLDQGLQFLIQYYNGEERAKGNILERFSAQQFPDLHSELNLSSLELGDSALYFCASSPRERATYNEQFFGPGTRLTVL.

V is TRBV27 and J is TRBJ2-7; TRBD2 matches at 7 bases. After removal of 6 bases from V and 6 bases from J, the junction contained 8 bases not matched to a gene. Germline V gene lookup returns CDR1 MNHEY and CDR2 SMNVEV (reference sequence). The CDR3 has 13 residues. This chain's CDR3 is CASSPRTRVEQYF. CDR3 sequence (DNA): TGTGCCAGCAGCCCCAGGACTAGGGTCGAGCAGTACTTC.

This clone was found once. This chain links TRBV5-6 with TRBJ2-7; TRBD2 aligns across 9 bases. Per germline, CDR1 SGHDT and CDR2 YYEEEE. The CDR3 spans 14 residues. V lost 4 bases, J lost 4 bases, and 6 bases stayed unmatched. CDR3 region: CASSPSGKDYEQYF. CDR3 sequence (DNA): TGTGCCAGCAGCCCTAGCGGGAAGGATTACGAGCAGTACTTC. The full variable domain, its missing parts supplied by reference TRBV5-6 and TRBJ2-7, is DAGVTQSPTHLIKTRGQQVTLRCSPKSGHDTVSWYQQALGQGPQFIFQYYEEEERQRGNFPDRFSGHQFPNYSSELNVNALLLGDSALYLCASSPSGKDYEQYFGPGTRLTVT.

V gene TRBV30 combines with J gene TRBJ2-2, with 9 bases identical to TRBD1. Germline CDR1 GTSNPN, CDR2 SVGIG (reference sequence). Losses at the gene ends were 5 bases for V and 4 bases for J; bases not matched to a gene: 2. The CDR3 is made up of 13 amino acids. CDR3 DNA sequence: TGTGCCTGGGACAGGGGGTCCACCGGGGAGCTGTTTTTT. Translated: CAWDRGSTGELFF.

J is TRBJ2-3 and V is TRBV27; a weak D match, TRBD1 (5 bases). The CDR3 runs to 14 residues. Per germline, CDR1 MNHEY and CDR2 SMNVEV (reference sequence). The V gene lost 5 bases and the J gene lost 2 bases, with 11 bases spanning the gap. The CDR3 sequence is CASSIRQSTDTQYF. CDR3 DNA: TGTGCCAGCAGTATAAGACAGTCCACAGATACGCAGTATTTT.

This chain links TRBV19 with TRBJ1-5; 8 bases line up with TRBD1. This CDR3 spans 15 amino acids. V was clipped by 5 bases and J by 3 bases; unmatched bases: 6. Germline V gene lookup returns CDR1 LNHDA and CDR2 SQIVND (reference sequence). This chain's CDR3 is CASSPWTGHNQPQHF. Written as DNA, the CDR3 is TGTGCCAGTAGTCCCTGGACAGGGCACAATCAGCCCCAGCATTTT.

This chain connects TRBV7-2 to TRBJ1-5; 12 bases are a match to TRBD1. V was pared by 5 bases and J by 5 bases, with 4 bases of the junction left unmatched. The CDR3 is made up of 15 amino acids. From germline, CDR1 is SGHTA and CDR2 FQGNSA. The CDR3: CASSHRDRGHQPQHF. DNA for the CDR3: TGTGCCAGCAGCCACCGGGACAGGGGGCATCAGCCCCAGCATTTT. The full variable domain, with the rest looked up from reference TRBV7-2 and TRBJ1-5, is GAGVSQSPSNKVTEKGKDVELRCDPISGHTALYWYRQSLGQGLEFLIYFQGNSAPDKSGLPSDRFSAERTGGSVSTLTIQRTQQEDSAVYLCASSHRDRGHQPQHFGDGTRLSIL.

The V and J genes are TRBV15 and TRBJ1-3, with D maybe TRBD1 (5 bases). V shed 5 bases and J shed 2 bases, with 10 bases lying between them. From germline, CDR1 is LNHNV and CDR2 YYDKDF (reference sequence). There are 14 residues in the CDR3. The CDR3 protein is CATSPGSTGNTIYF. The CDR3 region has the DNA TGTGCCACCAGCCCAGGGAGCACTGGAAACACCATATATTTT. The full variable domain, its missing parts supplied by reference TRBV15 and TRBJ1-3, is DAMVIQNPRYQVTQFGKPVTLSCSQTLNHNVMYWYQQKSSQAPKLLFHYYDKDFNNEADTPDNFQSRRPNTSFCFLDIRSPGLGDTAMYLCATSPGSTGNTIYFGEGSWLTVV.

This clone was counted once. The chain carries TRBV30 and TRBJ2-5; D call uncertain. Judging by the DNA end, TRBJ2-7 fits better; the J call may be wrong. CDR3 length: 11 residues. Germline loops: CDR1 GTSNPN, CDR2 SVGIG (reference sequence). CDR3 nucleotide sequence: TGTGCCTGGAGTGTCTTGGACGAGCAGTACTTC. It codes for CAWSVLDEQYF.

The chain employs TRBV27 and TRBJ2-1, with 9 positions matching TRBD1. The V and J ends lost 2 bases and 6 bases, in that order; junction bases with no gene match: 5. The CDR3 length is 15 residues. Germline V gene data show CDR1 as MNHEY and CDR2 as SMNVEV (reference sequence). The CDR3 DNA is TGTGCCAGCAGTTTAGCGGGGACAGGGTTCAATGAGCAGTTCTTC. This translates into CASSLAGTGFNEQFF.

The J gene is TRBJ2-1, the V gene TRBV15, with a possible D match to TRBD2 (5 bases). The CDR3 is 15 amino acids. Per germline, CDR1 LNHNV and CDR2 YYDKDF (reference sequence). Between the trimmed V and J ends, which lost 4 bases and 1 base, there was a span of 11 bases. CDR3 sequence reads: CATSIGRTSYNEQFF. CDR3 nucleotides: TGTGCCACCAGCATTGGGCGGACTTCCTACAATGAGCAGTTCTTC.

A note on this clone: This sample includes further DNA sequences coding for the same CDR3. This chain uses TRBV5-4 with TRBJ1-1; D is unresolved. The V and J ends lost 0 bases and 3 bases respectively, with 3 bases between them. From germline, CDR1 is SGHNT and CDR2 YYREEE (reference sequence). There are 12 residues in the CDR3. The CDR3 sequence: CASSLVDTEAFF. CDR3 nucleotides: TGTGCCAGCAGCTTGGTGGACACTGAAGCTTTCTTT. Using reference TRBV5-4 and TRBJ1-1 for the parts outside the CDR3, the full variable domain is ETGVTQSPTHLIKTRGQQVTLRCSSQSGHNTVSWYQQALGQGPQFIFQYYREEENGRGNFPPRFSGLQFPNYSSELNVNALELDDSALYLCASSLVDTEAFFGQGTRLTVV.